This T cell receptor (beta chain) was observed in a study of T cell repertoires in cytomegalovirus infection. Study details: Public TCR beta signatures indicated both CMV infection and matching HLA type.

The study's findings and limits: The study found HLA-C-restricted CMV-specific TCR beta clonotypes dominating the ex vivo response. There were carriers of CMV plus the relevant HLA, and cumulative public TCR beta family frequency identified them.

This clonotype was detected many times. The target antigen is unknown. TCRdb fed the reads into MiXCR, producing one record per CDR3 protein. The table lists around 630,000 distinct CDR3 sequences, 20% to 25% of them singletons. V was clipped by 3 bases and J by 0 bases; unmatched bases: 0. This CDR3 is built from 15 residues. The V call is TRBV12-3 or TRBV12-4, the J call TRBJ2-3, with TRBD2 matching 10 bases. Input material: CD8+ T cells from PBMCs. The receptor's source is a human donor in good health (CMV status not recorded). Some clones in this sample may be carry-over from other donors' samples. The CDR3 DNA reads as TGTGCCAGCAGTTTGGGACTAGCGAGCACAGATACGCAGTATTTT. Translation gives CASSLGLASTDTQYF.